Listed below are T cell receptor beta chains from one sample, sequenced in a study of blood T cell repertoires in COVID-19. Here immunoSEQ multiplex PCR was the method, and the copy in TCRdb shows in-frame clones only, minus some. The sample holds some 120,000 clones, about nine tenths seen once. The sample was peripheral blood. The receptors originated from a man between 40 and 49 years old with acute or convalescent COVID-19. The CDR3 runs from the conserved cysteine through the conserved F or W. The D gene is left open where the match is weak. For some rows the clone size is stated as once, few or many, or as a class when expanded; others skip it.

cdr3_aa clone_size d_call v_call
CASSRQVYTEAFF NA NA TRBV6-2/TRBV6-3
CASSQYPLGGAFTGELFF NA NA TRBV14
CSSLWGVQETQYF NA NA TRBV29-1
CAIRPREHSPLHF few NA TRBV10-3
CAWSVGLAGVIVQFF NA TRBD2 TRBV30
CAISEGTKGQPQHF NA NA TRBV10-3
CASSAGQGVKTQYF NA TRBD1 TRBV9
CAWSSTENYGYTF NA NA TRBV30
CASSLEVYNEQFF NA NA TRBV7-9
CSSVDLSWNYGYTF NA NA TRBV29-1
CASSEGDYNEQFF NA NA TRBV2
CASTGDSSYNSPLHF once TRBD1 TRBV6-6
CASSLSGAVEKLFF NA NA TRBV27
CASSYTELAEAFF NA NA TRBV6-6
CASRTGGEAFF NA TRBD1 TRBV9